This T cell receptor (beta chain) stems from a study of fetal regulatory T cell absence and autoimmunity (TCRdb year 2017). In the study overall: The IPEX patients showed exocrine pancreas autoimmunity in the absence of clinical diabetes. What the research found in general, with its limitations: TRB gene family usage was found to be broadly similar between cord blood and pancreas and to resemble published neonatal and adult repertoires. The oligoclonal enrichment was interpreted as supporting antigen-driven autoimmunity in the pancreas before birth in IPEX syndrome. Compared with cord blood, the pancreas TCR compartment showed significant oligoclonal enrichment, and some top clones were enriched more than 95-fold.

Worth noting for this clone: Its antigen is currently not known. No clone much larger than this one lies a single base away; base qualities are absent.

On the immunoSEQ human TCRbeta survey platform, TCRbeta CDR3 regions were amplified and barcoded with a two-step multiplex PCR. Illumina instruments were used to sequence the libraries, and IgH from the same samples was sequenced in parallel. The published analysis was carried out like this. Raw reads were filtered against IMGT V, D, J definitions and were binned using a nearest-neighbor algorithm so that PCR and sequencing errors were removed. A clone was defined by an identical nucleotide sequence, and differential abundance between tissues was tested with a Fisher exact test for each clone at a pFDR threshold of p<0.01. Clones whose frequencies were too low for statistical inference were excluded by a minimum inclusion filter of 10 in either sample. The immunoSEQ Analyzer was used for pairwise clonal comparisons, and IMGT tools were used to assess gene family usage. TCRdb retrieved this table from immuneACCESS and kept in-frame rearrangements only. Not all clones are present; in checked studies, unresolved V genes account for under half, and no reason is known for the remainder. That table supplies the V and J calls and clone size; D and trimming were determined from the DNA. This sample is represented by approximately 49,000 clones; just under 85% of them were singletons. Of the sample, approximately 0.37% is held by the ten largest clones.

The DNeasy Blood and Tissue Kit was used to extract about 2-3 ug of genomic DNA from either umbilical cord blood or frozen pancreas. The germline V end is reduced by 5 bases and the J end by 7 bases; junction bases left unmatched: 6. Based on the germline V gene, the CDR1 and CDR2 sequences are LGHNT and FRNRAP. The CDR3 covers 14 residues, taking in both the cysteine and the phenylalanine. The DNA shown is the 42-base CDR3, in frame from base 1. The receptor was derived from a newborn boy with IPEX syndrome. The sequence is built from TRBV12-5 and TRBJ2-2; 8 central bases correspond to TRBD1. Material: cord blood. In nucleotide form, the sequence is TGTGCTAGTGGTGCCCCAGGGGGCAACGGGGAGCTGTTTTTT. Its translation is CASGAPGGNGELFF.